Below, 31 T cell receptor beta chains from the same sample are listed, as sequenced in a study of CD8+CD57+ T cells in acquired aplastic anemia. Profiles of TCR beta VDJ and CDR3 were generated from a genomic DNA template. TCRdb processed the reads anew with MiXCR; each CDR3 protein has one entry. The profile shows 100,000 to 150,000 distinct CDR3 sequences, around two fifths of them singletons. Sequenced input: sorted CD4+, CD8+, or CD8+CD57+ T cells (not recorded which) from PBMCs. Receptors were obtained from a human donor in good health, serving as a control.

Regarding this clonotype: A much larger clone sits a single nucleotide away, making a read error possible. The V and J genes are TRBV15 and TRBJ1-4, with D perhaps TRBD1 (6 bases). Germline CDR1 reads LNHNV; CDR2 reads YYDKDF (reference sequence). This CDR3 has 16 residues. As DNA, the CDR3 is TGTGCCACCAGCAGTGTGATGGGGGCAACTAATGAAGAACTGTGTTTT. Its protein is CATSSVMGATNEELCF.

On this clonotype: Since a much larger clone is just one base distant, this may be a read error. This sequence joins TRBV5-1 and TRBJ2-6, with D possibly matching TRBD2 (5 bases). This CDR3 is built from 16 residues. V lost 7 bases and J lost 0, with 14 bases in between. Germline-derived CDR1 and CDR2 are SGHRS and YFSETQ. CDR3 bases: TGCGCCAGCGGCCACCCGAGCGGCTCTGGGGCCAACGTCCTGACTTTC. It codes for CASGHPSGSGANVLTF.

This clonotype was seen ten or more times. The chain uses TRBV24-1 and TRBJ1-5; weak D call: TRBD1 (5 bases). From germline, CDR1 is KGHDR and CDR2 SFDVKD. The V and J ends lost 3 bases and 3 bases respectively, with 11 bases between them. The CDR3 consists of 15 residues. The CDR3 reads CATSDPGAFNQPQHF. The DNA for the CDR3 is TGTGCCACCAGTGATCCCGGGGCCTTCAATCAGCCCCAGCATTTT.

This clonotype appeared many times. The rearrangement links TRBV30 to TRBJ2-7; 8 nucleotides line up with TRBD1. The CDR3 is 15 residues long. Germline loops: CDR1 GTSNPN, CDR2 SVGIG (reference sequence). The trim removed 4 bases at V and 9 bases at J, leaving 17 bases unmatched. CDR3 region: CAWKFGSGRGRAQYF. CDR3 nucleotides: TGTGCCTGGAAGTTTGGTTCGGGCAGGGGGCGCGCGCAGTACTTC.

In its sample, this clonotype was seen a few times. J is TRBJ2-1 and V is TRBV30, with 13 bases lining up with TRBD2. V lost 0 bases to trimming and J lost 10 bases; unmatched junction nucleotides: 9. The CDR3 is 16 amino acids. Germline loops: CDR1 GTSNPN, CDR2 SVGIG (reference sequence). CDR3 sequence reads: CAWSVGLAGARGEQFF. CDR3 bases: TGTGCCTGGAGTGTAGGACTAGCGGGGGCCCGGGGAGAGCAGTTCTTC.

This clonotype was recorded at least ten times. The V call is TRBV19, the J call TRBJ1-3; weak D call: TRBD1 (5 bases). V was pared by 6 bases and J by 0 bases, with 15 bases between. Germline loops: CDR1 LNHDA, CDR2 SQIVND (reference sequence). There are 16 residues in the CDR3. CDR3 residues: CASSEGTFVSGNTIYF. The DNA for the CDR3 is TGTGCCAGTAGCGAGGGGACGTTCGTCTCTGGAAACACCATATATTTT.

J is TRBJ2-1 and V is TRBV9; the D is unclear. This CDR3 has 12 residues. Between the trimmed V and J ends, which lost 5 bases and 7 bases, there was a span of 10 bases. From germline, CDR1 is SGDLS and CDR2 YYNGEE. The CDR3 region is CASSSSVNEQFF. In DNA, the CDR3 is TGTGCCAGCAGTTCTTCAGTTAATGAGCAGTTCTTC.

This clonotype was detected many times. V is TRBV12-3 or TRBV12-4 and J is TRBJ1-2, with 7 bases fitting TRBD1. The CDR3 length is 15 residues. V shed 7 bases, J shed 8 bases, and the junction held 16 bases outside the gene matches. The CDR3, as DNA: TGTGCCAGCACCCTTGCCTCGGGAGGGGGCGGGGGCTACACCTTC. Translating gives CASTLASGGGGGYTF.

The table lists this clonotype with many counts. The chain recombines TRBV20-1 with TRBJ2-3, with TRBD1 matching 10 bases. The CDR3 has 16 amino acids. J lost 4 bases, V lost 1 base, and 8 bases had no gene match. CDR1 DFQATT and CDR2 SNEGSKA come from the germline V gene (reference sequence). In nucleotides, the CDR3 is TGCAGTGCTAGAGGGTTGGGACAGGGGAGGGCAGATACGCAGTATTTT. It is translated as CSARGLGQGRADTQYF.

This chain connects TRBV4-1 to TRBJ2-3; 7 positions agree with TRBD2. Germline V CDR1 and CDR2: MGHRA, YSYEKL. The CDR3 consists of 17 residues. Trimming took 2 bases from V and 4 from J; bases not matched to a gene: 12. The CDR3 bases are TGCGCCAGCAGCCAACATACCCTAGCGGAGAGCGCAGATACGCAGTATTTT. Protein sequence: CASSQHTLAESADTQYF.

The table lists this clonotype with many counts. The gene calls are TRBV5-8 and TRBJ2-5; the match to TRBD1 covers 7 bases. The germline V gene has CDR1 SGHTS and CDR2 YDEGEE. The CDR3 is 14 amino acids. V lost 2 bases to trimming and J lost 1 base; unmatched junction nucleotides: 2. The CDR3 sequence is CASSLDRVQETQYF. The CDR3 DNA reads TGTGCCAGCAGCTTAGACAGGGTCCAAGAGACCCAGTACTTC.

The rearrangement joins TRBV18 to TRBJ1-1; D is uncertain. V lost 1 base and J 4 bases, leaving 16 bases between the germline ends. CDR3 size: 16 residues. Germline-derived CDR1 and CDR2 are KGHSH and LQKENI. DNA of the CDR3: TGTGCCAGCTCACCACAGGGTCCGCTAACCCTCACTGAAGCTTTCTTT. Translating it yields CASSPQGPLTLTEAFF.

This clonotype has at least ten counts. The chain has TRBV5-1 and TRBJ1-6, with 8 bases fitting TRBD1. The V segment lost 4 bases and the J segment 8 bases; nucleotides outside the gene matches: 5. Germline V gene lookup returns CDR1 SGHRS and CDR2 YFSETQ. This CDR3 is built from 14 residues. CDR3 protein: CASSQTGADSPLHF. The CDR3 DNA sequence: TGCGCCAGCAGCCAGACAGGGGCCGATTCACCCCTCCACTTT.

A word on this clonotype: An end of the junction differs from the germline gene, which may be a read error. The V gene is TRBV29-1, the J gene TRBJ2-7; no clear D. Germline values: CDR1 SQVTM, CDR2 ANQGSEA. The CDR3 runs 13 residues. The CDR3 here is CSAIDDLADTQYF. The CDR3 nucleotides read TGCAGCGCCATCGATGACTTGGCAGATACGCAGTATTTC.

This chain uses TRBV10-3 with TRBJ1-2; 10 bases agree with TRBD1. With 4 bases clipped from V and 7 bases from J, the junction kept 12 bases outside the gene matches. Germline V gene lookup returns CDR1 ENHRY and CDR2 SYGVKD. This CDR3 is 16 amino acids long. CDR3 coding DNA: TGTGCCATCAGTGGGTCCCCGGGACAGGGGTCCGGTGGCTACACCTTC. This sequence encodes CAISGSPGQGSGGYTF.

This sequence joins TRBV10-1 and TRBJ1-2; D is uncertain. V lost 4 bases to trimming and J lost 8 bases, with 14 bases between them. The CDR3 is 13 residues long. Germline lookup yields CDR1 WNHNN and CDR2 SYGVQD (reference sequence). The CDR3 bases are TGCGCCAGCAGTGGATCCAGAGACACGGGCTACACCTTC. This translates into CASSGSRDTGYTF.

V usage is TRBV6-1 and J usage is TRBJ1-2; D gene unclear. CDR1 is MNHNS and CDR2 is SASEGT in the germline V gene. This CDR3 has 16 amino acids. The V end was cut by 2 bases, the J end by 2 bases, with 15 bases between. The CDR3 loop is CASSEQAKAPNYGYTF. Written as DNA, the CDR3 is TGTGCCAGCAGTGAACAGGCTAAGGCCCCCAACTATGGCTACACCTTC.

This clonotype appeared many times. This chain joins TRBV5-1 and TRBJ2-1, with 8 bases that match TRBD1. The germline V gene encodes CDR1 SGHRS and CDR2 YFSETQ. This CDR3 region has 14 residues. Trimming cost V 4 bases and J 7 bases; bases outside gene matches: 7. For the CDR3, the DNA is TGCGCCAGCAGCCCCAGTTGGACAGGGAATGAGCAGTTCTTC. It codes for CASSPSWTGNEQFF.

The chain has TRBV2 and TRBJ1-2, with TRBD1 as a possible D gene (6 bases). V shed 1 base and J shed 12 bases, with 30 bases lying between them. The CDR3 loop spans 18 amino acids. CDR1 and CDR2 from the germline V gene are SNHLY and FYNNEI. The CDR3 coding sequence is TGTGCCAGCAGTGAAGTCCCCTCTTCCCGGCAGGGGAGGTTGGGCCACACCTTC. It specifies CASSEVPSSRQGRLGHTF.

In its sample, this clonotype was seen many times. The chain combines TRBV2 with TRBJ2-1; 7 bases agree with TRBD2. The ends lost 5 bases at V and 7 bases at J; junction bases unmatched: 17. Germline V gene lookup returns CDR1 SNHLY and CDR2 FYNNEI. This CDR3 comprises 17 residues. The CDR3 bases are TGTGCCAGCAGTAGGGAGGGTGTTGGGGACTACCTTAATGAGCAGTTCTTC. It yields the protein CASSREGVGDYLNEQFF.

This clonotype was observed a handful of times. This chain joins TRBV10-3 and TRBJ2-7; 8 bases agree with TRBD1. The CDR3 consists of 13 residues. After removal of 8 bases from V and 2 bases from J, the junction contained 5 bases not matched to a gene. The germline gives CDR1 ENHRY, CDR2 SYGVKD. The CDR3 sequence is CAIGPQGAYEQYF. DNA for the CDR3: TGTGCCATCGGGCCACAGGGGGCCTACGAGCAGTACTTC.

In this sample, this clonotype turned up many times. The chain employs TRBV19 and TRBJ1-2; 7 positions match TRBD1. After removal of 7 bases from V and 0 bases from J, the junction contained 11 bases not matched to a gene. The germline V gene has CDR1 LNHDA and CDR2 SQIVND (reference sequence). The CDR3 is 16 residues long. CDR3: CASIGTASTSNYGYTF. The CDR3 DNA reads as TGTGCCAGTATCGGGACAGCCTCAACCTCTAACTATGGCTACACCTTC.

This clonotype was counted at least ten times. The chain employs TRBV4-1 and TRBJ2-1; no firm D call. The V end lost 0 bases, the J end lost 7 bases, and 7 bases lay between the germline ends. CDR1 and CDR2 (germline): MGHRA, YSYEKL. The CDR3 consists of 13 residues. The CDR3 sequence: CASSQERSNEQFF. The CDR3 region has the DNA TGCGCCAGCAGCCAAGAACGTAGTAATGAGCAGTTCTTC.

The gene calls are TRBV19 and TRBJ1-5, with D perhaps TRBD1 (5 bases). CDR1 and CDR2 (germline): LNHDA, SQIVND (reference sequence). V gave up 8 bases and J gave up 4 bases, with 15 bases separating them. This CDR3 is built from 14 residues. CDR3 sequence (DNA): TGTGCCAGTCGGTGGCGGGGCCGGAATCAGCCCCAGCATTTT. Protein: CASRWRGRNQPQHF.

This clonotype has ten or more counts. The chain recombines TRBV25-1 with TRBJ2-6; 7 nucleotides line up with TRBD2. J lost 3 bases, V lost 8 bases, and 1 base had no gene match. The CDR3 loop spans 13 amino acids. Per germline, CDR1 MGHDK and CDR2 SYGVNS. For the CDR3, the DNA is TGTGCCAGCCGGGGGGTTGGGGCCAACGTCCTGACTTTC. It encodes CASRGVGANVLTF.

On this clonotype itself: The junction departs from germline at one end; a sequencing error may be responsible. The genes are TRBV4-2 and TRBJ1-3; D not certain. The CDR3 covers 15 residues. Germline V CDR1 and CDR2: LGHNA, YNFKEQ. The CDR3 loop is CARSQQKDSGNTIYF. The DNA for the CDR3 is TGTGCCCGCAGCCAGCAGAAGGACTCTGGAAACACCATATATTTT.

This clonotype was counted a single time. This chain connects TRBV25-1 to TRBJ2-3, with 8 bases lining up with TRBD2. This CDR3 spans 17 amino acids. Germline V gene sequence: CDR1 MGHDK, CDR2 SYGVNS. V lost 0 bases to trimming and J lost 4 bases; unmatched junction nucleotides: 9. CDR3 region: CASSEYRDLSGADTQYF. In nucleotides, the CDR3 is TGTGCCAGCAGTGAATATCGGGACCTTAGCGGGGCAGATACGCAGTATTTT.

The V and J genes are TRBV24-1 and TRBJ2-5; possibly TRBD1 or TRBD2 for D (5 bases each). Per germline, CDR1 KGHDR and CDR2 SFDVKD. Trimming shortened V by 3 bases and J by 5 bases, and 18 bases separated the two germline ends. The CDR3 spans 16 residues. This CDR3 reads CATSDPRGLLLETQYF. The CDR3 nucleotides are TGTGCCACCAGTGATCCCCGGGGCCTGCTTTTGGAGACCCAGTACTTC.

In this sample, this clonotype turned up many times. This chain joins TRBV11-3 and TRBJ2-1; D perhaps matches TRBD2 (6 bases). The CDR3 is 14 amino acids. Germline values: CDR1 SGHNT, CDR2 YENEEA. Trimming pared 5 bases from V and 4 bases from J, leaving 12 bases between. The CDR3 loop reads CASSARRGYNEQFF. The DNA of the CDR3 is TGTGCCAGCAGCGCTCGGAGGGGTTACAATGAGCAGTTCTTC.

This clonotype came up many times. The V and J genes are TRBV6-2 or TRBV6-3 and TRBJ1-2; D is uncertain. The V end was cut by 4 bases, the J end by 5 bases, with 5 bases between. This CDR3 comprises 11 residues. CDR1 MNHEY and CDR2 SVGEGT come from the germline V gene. CDR3 protein: CASSWMYGYTF. CDR3 in DNA: TGTGCCAGCAGTTGGATGTATGGCTACACCTTC.

Regarding this clonotype: This sequence may be a read error, since a much larger clone differs from it by one base. The V gene is TRBV11-3, the J gene TRBJ2-6; D unresolved. V was cut by 5 bases and J by 2 bases, with 7 bases left in between. The length of the CDR3 is 14 residues. CDR1 and CDR2 (germline): SGHNT, YENEEA. Written as DNA, the CDR3 is TGTGCCAGCAGCCCGCTCACTGGGGCCAACGTCCTGACTTTC. Protein: CASSPLTGANVLTF.